Listed below are T cell receptor beta chains from one sample, sequenced in a study of blood T cell repertoires in COVID-19. Data came from immunoSEQ multiplex PCR; TCRdb stores just in-frame clones and leaves some out. Of 200,000 to 300,000 clones in the sample, more than 80% were seen once. The specimen was peripheral blood. These receptors were obtained from a woman in her thirties or forties with acute or convalescent COVID-19. The CDR3 runs from the conserved cysteine through the conserved F or W. The order of the fields is clone size, J gene, V gene, D gene, CDR3 DNA, CDR3 protein. A D gene is named only where the DNA matches it firmly. Size is stated for part of the rows, as once, few or many counts, or as a class when the clone is expanded.

>.|TRBJ1-3|TRBV9|.
TGTGCCAGCAGCCTAGACGGCAGGGAAGGAAACACCATATATTTT
CASSLDGREGNTIYF
>.|TRBJ1-5|TRBV5-6|.
TGTGCCAGCAGCTTGCAGGTGAGCAATCAGCCCCAGCATTTT
CASSLQVSNQPQHF
>.|TRBJ2-5|TRBV25-1|TRBD1
TGTGCCAGCAGTCGGACAGGGAAAGAGACCCAGTACTTC
CASSRTGKETQYF
>.|TRBJ1-2|TRBV7-8|TRBD1
TGTGCCAGCAGCCCCTACCAGGGGGCGCGCTATGGCTACACCTTC
CASSPYQGARYGYTF
>once|TRBJ1-1|TRBV5-1|TRBD1
TGCGCCAGCAGCTTGTTACAGGGGGACACTGAAGCTTTCTTT
CASSLLQGDTEAFF
>.|TRBJ1-2|TRBV19|.
TGTGCCAGTAGTCTACAGGGCCGGTGGACTGGCTACACCTTC
CASSLQGRWTGYTF
>few|TRBJ1-2|TRBV28|TRBD1
TGTGCCAGCAGTTTTTTAAGCAGCTCACAGGGGAATGGCTACACCTTC
CASSFLSSSQGNGYTF
>once|TRBJ1-2|TRBV6-6|.
TGTGCCAGCAGTTACTCAGGGGGAAGGAGTGGCTACACCTTC
CASSYSGGRSGYTF
>.|TRBJ2-2|TRBV5-6|.
TGTGCCAGCAGCTTGGCGGGACTGGCGAACACCGGGGAGCTGTTTTTT
CASSLAGLANTGELFF
>.|TRBJ1-4|TRBV19|.
TGTGCCAGTAGGCTCGTTGGGGGCCTCCTTGCAACTAATGAAAAACTGTTTTTT
CASRLVGGLLATNEKLFF
>.|TRBJ1-5|TRBV24-1|TRBD1
TGTGCCACCAGCCCCGGGACAGGGAGCCATCAGCCCCAGCATTTT
CATSPGTGSHQPQHF
>.|TRBJ1-4|TRBV30|TRBD1
TGTGCCTGGTCCGGGACAGGGGAATTGTACGGGGAAAAACTGTTTTTT
CAWSGTGELYGEKLFF
>.|TRBJ1-6|TRBV9|TRBD1
TGTGCCAGCAGCCCCAAATCCGGGACAGGGCTATATAATTCACCCCTCCACTTT
CASSPKSGTGLYNSPLHF
>.|TRBJ1-6|TRBV5-5|TRBD1
TGTGCCAGCAGCTTGAGTTCTGGGACAGGGATTTCACCCCTCCACTTT
CASSLSSGTGISPLHF
>.|TRBJ2-2|TRBV7-9|.
TGTGCCAGCAGTTCGCCTACAGGATCCCCCGATCGTCGTTCCGGGGAGCTGTTTTTT
CASSSPTGSPDRRSGELFF
>.|TRBJ1-2|TRBV24-1|TRBD1
TGTGCCACCAGTGACAGACAGGGGGAACACTATGGCTACACCTTC
CATSDRQGEHYGYTF
>.|TRBJ1-3|TRBV30|TRBD1
TGTGCCTATGGGACAGGCGGAGGAAACACCATATATTTT
CAYGTGGGNTIYF
>.|TRBJ1-3|TRBV7-2|.
TGTGCCAGCAGCTATCAGGGAAGGGGAAACACCATATATTTT
CASSYQGRGNTIYF
>.|TRBJ2-2|TRBV18|.
TGTGCCAGCTCACGAGACAGCTACAACACCGGGGAGCTGTTTTTT
CASSRDSYNTGELFF
>.|TRBJ2-2|TRBV9|TRBD2
TGTGCCAGCAGCCGAGGACTAGCGGGGGGGCCTTCCGGGGAGCTGTTTTTT
CASSRGLAGGPSGELFF
>once|TRBJ2-1|TRBV9|TRBD2
TGTGCCAGCAGCGTAGAACTAGCGGGGCGTTCTAGTGAGCAGTTCTTC
CASSVELAGRSSEQFF
>once|TRBJ2-1|TRBV11-1|TRBD1
TGTGCCAGCAGCTCTTTGACAGGGTTGAGTGAGCAGTTCTTC
CASSSLTGLSEQFF
>.|TRBJ2-3|TRBV2|TRBD2
TGTGCCAGCTCCGCGGGGGGTAGCACAGATACGCAGTATTTT
CASSAGGSTDTQYF
>.|TRBJ2-3|TRBV15|.
TGTGCCACCAGAGGGGGATTAAGCACAGATACGCAGTATTTT
CATRGGLSTDTQYF
>.|TRBJ1-6|TRBV4-2|.
TGTGCCAGCAGCCAAAAGGCGGGGTGGAATTCACCCCTCCACTTT
CASSQKAGWNSPLHF
>.|TRBJ1-4|TRBV18|.
TGTGCCAGCTCACCCTCGCCGGGGACTAATGAAAAACTGTTTTTT
CASSPSPGTNEKLFF
>.|TRBJ1-5|TRBV7-9|TRBD1
TGTGCCAGCAGCGATGGACAGGGGGCGCGCCCCCAGCATTTT
CASSDGQGARPQHF
>.|TRBJ1-5|TRBV23-1|.
TGCGCCAGCAGTCAATCCGGGGACACCCGTGGGAATCAGCCCCAGCATTTT
CASSQSGDTRGNQPQHF
>.|TRBJ2-3|TRBV10-1|TRBD2
TGCGCCAGCAGTGGGGCTAGCGGTGACACAGATACGCAGTATTTT
CASSGASGDTDTQYF
>.|TRBJ2-1|TRBV11-2|TRBD1
TGTGCCAGCAGCTTAAGGGCCTCGGGACAGACCTACAATGAGCAGTTCTTC
CASSLRASGQTYNEQFF
>.|TRBJ1-4|TRBV9|.
TGTGCCAGCAGCGTAGTTGCCGGGGAAAAACTGTTTTTT
CASSVVAGEKLFF
>.|TRBJ1-6|TRBV25-1|.
TGTGCCAGCAGGCGTGCCGGGTTTAATTCACCCCTCCACTTT
CASRRAGFNSPLHF
>once|TRBJ1-3|TRBV2|.
TGTGCCAGCAGTTGGACACCCGACGGGGGCACCATATATTTT
CASSWTPDGGTIYF
>.|TRBJ1-5|TRBV6-5|.
TGTGCCAGCAGAGGGACAAATAGCAATCAGCCCCAGCATTTT
CASRGTNSNQPQHF
>few|TRBJ2-5|TRBV7-8|.
TGTGCCAGCGGGGCTTCATATGGCCAGGAGACCCAGTACTTC
CASGASYGQETQYF
>few|TRBJ1-2|TRBV5-6|TRBD1
TGTGCCAGCAGCTTGGTGGGACAGGGTGTAGGTGGCTACACCTTC
CASSLVGQGVGGYTF
>.|TRBJ2-2|TRBV25-1|TRBD1
TGTGCCAGCAGGGGGACAGCCACCACCGGGGAGCTGTTTTTT
CASRGTATTGELFF
>.|TRBJ1-4|TRBV19|.
TGTGCCAGTAGTATTTTCCAGGGCCGAGAAAAACTGTTTTTT
CASSIFQGREKLFF
>.|TRBJ2-1|TRBV30|.
TGTGCCTGGAGTGTACTGGGGGGGCCGGGGAATGAGCAGTTCTTC
CAWSVLGGPGNEQFF
>.|TRBJ1-1|TRBV5-1|TRBD1
TGCGCCAGCAGCTCGGGACAGGGAGGGACTGAAGCTTTCTTT
CASSSGQGGTEAFF
>once|TRBJ1-1|TRBV7-6|TRBD1
TGTGCCAGCAGCTTAGCGATTGGGACAGGGCCGAACACTGAAGCTTTCTTT
CASSLAIGTGPNTEAFF
>.|TRBJ1-2|TRBV30|TRBD1
TGTGCCTGGAGGGCACGACAGGGGGCTCTCGTTGAGGGCTACACCTTC
CAWRARQGALVEGYTF
>.|TRBJ1-1|TRBV3-1/TRBV3-2|TRBD1
TGTGCCAGCAGAGAACAGGGGAGAGGGCCGAACACTGAAGCTTTCTTT
CASREQGRGPNTEAFF
>.|TRBJ1-3|TRBV12-3/TRBV12-4|.
TGTGCCAGCAGTTTACAGGGAAACACCATATATTTT
CASSLQGNTIYF
>once|TRBJ1-1|TRBV5-1|.
TGCGCCAGCAGCTTGGCGTCCAGGGCGATGAACACTGAAGCTTTCTTT
CASSLASRAMNTEAFF